This is a list of T cell receptor beta chains from one sample in a study of PD-1 blockade in classical Hodgkin lymphoma. The repertoire was sequenced with immunoSEQ multiplex PCR; TCRdb's copy has only in-frame clones and lacks some. The table has under 30,000 clones, under 70% seen once. The sample consisted of peripheral blood mononuclear cells (PBMCs), taken before the second cycle of nivolumab. These receptors originate from a human donor with classical Hodgkin lymphoma. Both conserved end residues are part of each CDR3. A D gene is named only where the DNA matches it firmly. Clone sizes are given selectively: once, few, many, or a class where the clone is expanded.

d_call: TRBD2; clone_size: .; j_call: TRBJ2-5; v_call: TRBV7-2; cdr3_aa: CASSFDLAGGLGTQYF; cdr3_nt: TGTGCCAGCAGCTTCGATCTAGCGGGGGGCCTCGGGACCCAGTACTTC
d_call: .; clone_size: few; j_call: TRBJ1-1; v_call: TRBV9; cdr3_aa: CASSPSFGVAEAFF; cdr3_nt: TGTGCCAGCAGCCCCTCGTTTGGGGTCGCTGAAGCTTTCTTT
d_call: .; clone_size: .; j_call: TRBJ2-7; v_call: TRBV2; cdr3_aa: CASNDGRNNYEQYF; cdr3_nt: TGTGCCAGTAACGACGGGAGAAATAACTACGAGCAGTACTTC
d_call: .; clone_size: few; j_call: TRBJ1-5; v_call: TRBV7-8; cdr3_aa: CASSLAGDQPQHF; cdr3_nt: TGTGCCAGCAGCTTGGCAGGGGATCAGCCCCAGCATTTT
d_call: .; clone_size: .; j_call: TRBJ1-2; v_call: TRBV28; cdr3_aa: CASGWENGYTF; cdr3_nt: TGTGCCAGTGGGTGGGAAAATGGCTACACCTTC
d_call: TRBD2; clone_size: .; j_call: TRBJ2-1; v_call: TRBV30; cdr3_aa: CAWSVLGTSGGIKQFF; cdr3_nt: TGTGCCTGGAGTGTACTTGGGACTAGCGGGGGGATTAAGCAGTTCTTC
d_call: .; clone_size: .; j_call: TRBJ2-3; v_call: TRBV9; cdr3_aa: CASSVGGDHGDTQYF; cdr3_nt: TGTGCCAGCAGCGTAGGAGGGGATCATGGAGATACGCAGTATTTT
d_call: TRBD2; clone_size: few; j_call: TRBJ2-1; v_call: TRBV6-1; cdr3_aa: CASSEAASGAEQFF; cdr3_nt: TGTGCCAGCAGTGAAGCAGCTAGCGGGGCGGAGCAGTTCTTC
d_call: .; clone_size: .; j_call: TRBJ2-7; v_call: TRBV19; cdr3_aa: CASSIVAGRSYEQYF; cdr3_nt: TGTGCCAGTAGTATAGTGGCGGGGCGATCCTACGAGCAGTACTTC
d_call: TRBD1; clone_size: .; j_call: TRBJ1-2; v_call: TRBV27; cdr3_aa: CASSPGQGNGYTF; cdr3_nt: TGTGCCAGCAGTCCCGGACAGGGGAATGGCTACACCTTC
d_call: .; clone_size: few; j_call: TRBJ1-3; v_call: TRBV13; cdr3_aa: CASRRIARGTNTIYF; cdr3_nt: TGTGCCAGCAGGAGAATCGCACGGGGGACGAACACCATATATTTT
d_call: .; clone_size: few; j_call: TRBJ2-6; v_call: TRBV18; cdr3_aa: CASSPDGSGANVLTF; cdr3_nt: TGTGCCAGCTCACCAGACGGGTCTGGGGCCAACGTCCTGACTTTC
d_call: .; clone_size: .; j_call: TRBJ2-5; v_call: TRBV11-2; cdr3_aa: CASSHPIKRETQYF; cdr3_nt: TGTGCCAGCAGCCACCCAATAAAACGAGAGACCCAGTACTTC
d_call: .; clone_size: .; j_call: TRBJ2-5; v_call: TRBV5-4; cdr3_aa: CASSLNLPKETQYF; cdr3_nt: TGTGCCAGCAGCTTGAATCTACCGAAGGAGACCCAGTACTTC
d_call: .; clone_size: few; j_call: TRBJ2-5; v_call: TRBV7-9; cdr3_aa: CASSLFPETQYF; cdr3_nt: TGTGCCAGCAGCTTATTCCCAGAGACCCAGTACTTC
d_call: .; clone_size: .; j_call: TRBJ2-2; v_call: TRBV7-6; cdr3_aa: CASSLVAGVGTGELFF; cdr3_nt: TGTGCCAGCAGCTTGGTAGCAGGGGTCGGCACCGGGGAGCTGTTTTTT